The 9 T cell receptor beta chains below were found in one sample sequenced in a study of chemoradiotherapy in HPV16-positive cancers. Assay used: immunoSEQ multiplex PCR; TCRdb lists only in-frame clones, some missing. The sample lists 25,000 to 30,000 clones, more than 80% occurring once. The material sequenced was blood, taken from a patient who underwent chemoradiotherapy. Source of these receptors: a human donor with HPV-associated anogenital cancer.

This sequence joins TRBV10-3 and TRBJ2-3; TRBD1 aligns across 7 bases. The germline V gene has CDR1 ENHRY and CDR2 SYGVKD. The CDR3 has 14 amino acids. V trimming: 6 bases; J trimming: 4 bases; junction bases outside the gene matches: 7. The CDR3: CAIRARQGPDTQYF. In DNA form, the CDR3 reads TGTGCCATCAGGGCTAGACAGGGACCAGATACGCAGTATTTT.

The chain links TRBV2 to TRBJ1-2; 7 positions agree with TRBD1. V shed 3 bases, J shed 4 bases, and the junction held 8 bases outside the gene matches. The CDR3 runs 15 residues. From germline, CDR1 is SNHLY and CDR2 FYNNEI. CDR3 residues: CASSDRQGGGYGYTF. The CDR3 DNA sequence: TGTGCCAGCAGTGACCGACAGGGTGGTGGCTATGGCTACACCTTC. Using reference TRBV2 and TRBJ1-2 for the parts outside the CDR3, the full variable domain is EPEVTQTPSHQVTQMGQEVILRCVPISNHLYFYWYRQILGQKVEFLVSFYNNEISEKSEIFDDQFSVERPDGSNFTLKIRSTKLEDSAMYFCASSDRQGGGYGYTFGSGTRLTVV.

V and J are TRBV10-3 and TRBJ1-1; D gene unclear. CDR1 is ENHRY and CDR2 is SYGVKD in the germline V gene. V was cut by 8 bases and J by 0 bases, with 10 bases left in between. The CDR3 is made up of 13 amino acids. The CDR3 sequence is CAIGMTMNTEAFF. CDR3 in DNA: TGTGCCATCGGGATGACAATGAACACTGAAGCTTTCTTT.

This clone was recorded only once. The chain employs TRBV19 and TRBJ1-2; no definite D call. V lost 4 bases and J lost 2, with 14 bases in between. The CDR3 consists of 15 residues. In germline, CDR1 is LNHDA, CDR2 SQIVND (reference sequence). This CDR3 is CASSSSPSPNYGYTF. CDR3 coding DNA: TGTGCCAGTAGTAGTAGTCCATCCCCGAACTATGGCTACACCTTC.

The CDR3 is CASRGTVGQPQHF. The CDR3 DNA sequence: TGTGCCAGCAGGGGGACCGTTGGACAGCCCCAGCATTTT. V usage is TRBV6-5 and J usage is TRBJ1-5, with D maybe TRBD1 (5 bases). Germline V lookup: CDR1 MNHEY, CDR2 SVGAGI. The CDR3 totals 13 residues. V shed 6 bases and J shed 7 bases, with 13 bases lying between them.

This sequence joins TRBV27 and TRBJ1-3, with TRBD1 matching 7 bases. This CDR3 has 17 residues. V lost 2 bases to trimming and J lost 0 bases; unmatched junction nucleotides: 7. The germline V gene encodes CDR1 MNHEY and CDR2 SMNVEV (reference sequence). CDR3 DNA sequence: TGTGCCAGCAGTTTAACTTGGGACAGCCTCTCTGGAAACACCATATATTTT. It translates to CASSLTWDSLSGNTIYF.

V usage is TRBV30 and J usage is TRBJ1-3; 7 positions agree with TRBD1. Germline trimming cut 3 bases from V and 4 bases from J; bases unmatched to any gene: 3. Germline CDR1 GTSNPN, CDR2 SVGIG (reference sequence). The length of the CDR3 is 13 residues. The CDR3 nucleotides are TGTGCCTGGAGAAGGGGGCGAGGAAACACCATATATTTT. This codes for CAWRRGRGNTIYF.

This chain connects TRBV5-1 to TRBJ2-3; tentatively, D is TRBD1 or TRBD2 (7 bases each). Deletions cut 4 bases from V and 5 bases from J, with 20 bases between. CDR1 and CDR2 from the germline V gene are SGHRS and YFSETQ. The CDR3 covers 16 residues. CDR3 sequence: CASSLQGGGARDTQYF. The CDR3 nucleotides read TGCGCCAGCAGCCTCCAGGGAGGGGGCGCAAGAGATACGCAGTATTTT.

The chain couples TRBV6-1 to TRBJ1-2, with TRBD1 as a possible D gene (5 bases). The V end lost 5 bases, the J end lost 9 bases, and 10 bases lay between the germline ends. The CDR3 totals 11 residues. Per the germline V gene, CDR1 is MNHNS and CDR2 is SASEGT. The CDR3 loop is CASSHDRSYTF. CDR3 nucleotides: TGTGCCAGCAGTCACGACAGAAGCTACACCTTC.